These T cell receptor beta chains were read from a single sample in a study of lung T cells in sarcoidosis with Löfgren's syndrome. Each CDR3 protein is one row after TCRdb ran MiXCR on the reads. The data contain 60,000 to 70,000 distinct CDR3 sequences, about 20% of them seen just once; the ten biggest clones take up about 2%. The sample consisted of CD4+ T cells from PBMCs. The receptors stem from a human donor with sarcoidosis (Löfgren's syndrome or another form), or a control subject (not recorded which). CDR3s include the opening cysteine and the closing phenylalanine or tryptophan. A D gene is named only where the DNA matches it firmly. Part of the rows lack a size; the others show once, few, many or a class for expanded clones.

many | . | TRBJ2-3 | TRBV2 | CASSSQGPADTQYF | TGTGCCAGCAGTTCCCAGGGTCCGGCCGATACGCAGTATTTT
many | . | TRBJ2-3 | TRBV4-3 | CASSQDPSGGRSDTQYF | TGCGCCAGCAGCCAAGATCCATCCGGGGGGCGCTCGGATACGCAGTATTTT
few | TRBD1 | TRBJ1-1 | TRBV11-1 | CASSSSQGAWTEAFF | TGTGCCAGCAGCTCCTCCCAGGGGGCTTGGACTGAAGCTTTCTTT
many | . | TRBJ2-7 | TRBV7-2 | CASSLNQAASYEQYF | TGTGCCAGCAGCTTAAACCAGGCTGCCTCCTACGAGCAGTACTTC
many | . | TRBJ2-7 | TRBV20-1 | CSARGPSSYEQYF | TGCAGTGCTCGCGGGCCTTCATCCTACGAGCAGTACTTC
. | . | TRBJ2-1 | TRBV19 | CAGTPVGTGNYNEQLF | .
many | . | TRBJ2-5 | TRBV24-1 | CATSDPVQGQETQYF | TGTGCCACCAGTGATCCCGTGCAGGGGCAAGAGACCCAGTACTTC
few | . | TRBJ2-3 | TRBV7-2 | CASSAAGQMKGTQYF | TGTGCCAGCAGCGCGGCGGGACAGATGAAGGGTACGCAGTATTTT
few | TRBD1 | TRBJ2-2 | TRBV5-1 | CASSWGTENTGELFF | TGCGCCAGCAGCTGGGGGACAGAGAACACCGGGGAGCTGTTTTTT
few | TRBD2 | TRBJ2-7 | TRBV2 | CASSSNSGTSGEQYF | TGTGCCAGCAGTTCAAATTCTGGGACTAGCGGCGAGCAGTACTTC
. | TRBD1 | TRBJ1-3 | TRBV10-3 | CAISEKTGELGNTIYF | TGTGCCATCAGTGAGAAGACAGGGGAACTCGGAAACACCATATATTTT
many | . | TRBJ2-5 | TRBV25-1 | CASSEFGKGSLQETQYF | TGTGCCAGCAGTGAATTTGGTAAGGGTAGCCTACAAGAGACCCAGTACTTC
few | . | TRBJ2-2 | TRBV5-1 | CASSLDPGAGELFF | TGCGCCAGCAGCTTGGACCCGGGTGCCGGGGAGCTGTTTTTT
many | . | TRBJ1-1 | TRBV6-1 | CASRLADWAGNTEAFF | TGTGCCAGCAGACTAGCAGACTGGGCAGGGAACACTGAAGCTTTCTTT
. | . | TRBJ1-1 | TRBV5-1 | CASSRYRGNTEAFF | TGCGCCAGCAGTCGATACCGGGGGAACACTGAAGCTTTCTTT
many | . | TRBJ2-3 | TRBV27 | CASSLERPTDTQYF | TGTGCCAGCAGTTTGGAGCGGCCCACAGATACGCAGTATTTT
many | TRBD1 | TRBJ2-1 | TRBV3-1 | CASSPMTGTGPNEQFF | TGTGCCAGCAGCCCCATGACCGGGACAGGCCCCAATGAGCAGTTCTTC
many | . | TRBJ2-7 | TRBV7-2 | CASSSTTYEQYF | TGTGCCAGCAGCTCAACTACCTACGAGCAGTACTTC
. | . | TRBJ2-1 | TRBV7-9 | CASSSPREQFF | TGTGCCAGCAGCTCCCCCCGCGAGCAGTTCTTC
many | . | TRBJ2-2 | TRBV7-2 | CASSFGYTGELFF | TGTGCCAGCAGCTTTGGGTACACCGGGGAGCTGTTTTTT
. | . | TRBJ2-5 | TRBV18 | CASSIIPEETQYF | TGTGCCAGCTCAATTATACCCGAAGAGACCCAGTACTTC
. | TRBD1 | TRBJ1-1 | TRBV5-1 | CASSRFAGGGPTEAFF | TGCGCCAGCAGCCGATTCGCAGGGGGGGGACCAACTGAAGCTTTCTTT
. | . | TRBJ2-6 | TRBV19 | CASSPGQTGANVLTF | TGTGCCAGTAGTCCGGGGCAAACCGGGGCCAACGTCCTGACTTTC
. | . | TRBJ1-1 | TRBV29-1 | CSVEGRLNTEAFF | TGCAGCGTTGAGGGCAGGCTGAACACTGAAGCTTTCTTT
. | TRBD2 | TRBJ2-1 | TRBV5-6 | CASSLELAGNYNEQFF | TGTGCCAGCAGCTTGGAGCTAGCGGGGAACTACAATGAGCAGTTCTTC
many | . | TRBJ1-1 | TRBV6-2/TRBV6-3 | CASSYGGKTRGAFF | TGTGCCAGCAGTTACGGGGGCAAAACGAGAGGAGCTTTCTTT
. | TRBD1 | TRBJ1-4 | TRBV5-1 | CASSLDGQGFEKLFF | TGCGCCAGCAGCTTGGATGGACAGGGGTTTGAAAAACTGTTTTTT
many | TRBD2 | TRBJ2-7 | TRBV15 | CAVGGRTLEEQYF | TGTGCCGTTGGCGGGAGGACCTTGGAAGAGCAGTACTTC
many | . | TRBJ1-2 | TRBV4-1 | CASSQEQQEHNGYTF | TGCGCCAGCAGCCAAGAGCAACAGGAACATAATGGCTACACCTTC
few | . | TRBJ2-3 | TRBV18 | CASSSMGGDTQYF | TGTGCCAGCTCCTCCATGGGCGGGGATACGCAGTATTTT
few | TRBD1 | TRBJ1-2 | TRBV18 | CASDRDRGYGYTF | TGTGCCAGCGATCGGGACAGGGGCTATGGCTACACCTTC
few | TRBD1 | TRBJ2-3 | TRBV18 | CASSPGTGGKDTQYF | TGTGCCAGCTCACCTGGGACAGGGGGGAAAGATACGCAGTATTTT
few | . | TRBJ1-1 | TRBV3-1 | CASTSRSGTDTEAFF | TGTGCCAGCACTTCTCGGTCGGGTACAGACACTGAAGCTTTCTTT
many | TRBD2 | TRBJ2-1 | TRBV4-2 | CASSQAGGYEQFF | TGTGCCAGCAGCCAAGCGGGGGGGTATGAGCAGTTCTTC
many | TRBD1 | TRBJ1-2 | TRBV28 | CASSSGGTGWEGYGYTF | TGTGCCAGCAGTTCCGGTGGGACAGGGTGGGAAGGCTATGGCTACACCTTC
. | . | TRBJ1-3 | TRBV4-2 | CASSLMGRQSSGNTIYF | TGTGCCAGCAGCCTGATGGGAAGACAGTCGTCTGGAAACACCATATATTTT
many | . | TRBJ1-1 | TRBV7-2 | CASSLGPANTEAFF | TGTGCCAGCAGCTTAGGCCCGGCGAACACTGAAGCTTTCTTT
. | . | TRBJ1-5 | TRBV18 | CASSPQGYSNQPQHF | TGTGCCAGCTCACCGCAGGGATATAGCAATCAGCCCCAGCATTTT
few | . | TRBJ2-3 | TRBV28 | CASSAVRRGADTQYF | TGTGCCAGCAGTGCGGTGAGGAGGGGTGCAGATACGCAGTATTTT
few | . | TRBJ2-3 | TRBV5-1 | CASSLDPSTDTQYF | TGCGCCAGCAGCTTGGATCCAAGCACAGATACGCAGTATTTT
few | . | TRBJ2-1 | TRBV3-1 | CASSQGQVPYNEQFF | TGTGCCAGCAGCCAGGGGCAGGTCCCGTACAATGAGCAGTTCTTC
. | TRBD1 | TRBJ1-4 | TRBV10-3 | CAISEFGQGDEKLFF | TGTGCCATCAGTGAGTTCGGACAGGGGGATGAAAAACTGTTTTTT